Listed below are T cell receptor beta chains from one sample, sequenced in a study of T cells in Graves' hyperthyroidism and ophthalmopathy. TCRdb reanalysed the multiplex PCR reads using MiXCR and keeps one entry per CDR3 protein. This sample has hundreds of thousands of distinct CDR3 sequences, with roughly 16% found just once. The material sequenced was blood. Receptor source: a woman younger than 45 with Graves' hyperthyroidism. The CDR3 runs from the conserved cysteine through the conserved F or W. The D gene is left open where the match is weak. Only part of the rows carry a size: once, few, many, or a class if the clone is expanded.

TRBJ1-1 | TRBD1 | many | 18 | TRBV28 | TGTGCCAGCAGTTCAAAGTACCGACAGGGCTTCATGAACACTGAAGCTTTCTTT | CASSSKYRQGFMNTEAFF
TRBJ2-7 | . | . | 15 | TRBV9 | TGTGCCAGCAGCGTAGGTTCGGAAGCGCTGGTCGAGCAGTACTTC | CASSVGSEALVEQYF
TRBJ2-5 | . | . | 14 | TRBV5-4 | TGTGCCAGCAGCCCAAAGGACAGCCAAGAGACCCAGTACTTC | CASSPKDSQETQYF
TRBJ2-7 | TRBD1 | . | 11 | TRBV29-1 | TGCAGCGTCCGGACAGGGGTCGGGCAGTACTTC | CSVRTGVGQYF
TRBJ2-7 | . | . | 15 | TRBV2 | TGTGCCAGCAGGGCCGATGCGGGGCTACTCTACGAGCAGTACTTC | CASRADAGLLYEQYF
TRBJ2-1 | TRBD2 | . | 18 | TRBV12-3/TRBV12-4 | TGTGCCAGCAGTTTAAAGTTTGGACTAGCGGGAGCCTACAATGAGCAGTTCTTC | CASSLKFGLAGAYNEQFF
TRBJ2-7 | . | many | 13 | TRBV5-1 | TGCGCCAGCAGCTCAGAAGGGACCTACGAGCAGTACTTC | CASSSEGTYEQYF
TRBJ2-1 | . | . | 14 | TRBV19 | TGTGCCAGTCGTACAGGGAACTGGATAAATGAGCAGTTCTTC | CASRTGNWINEQFF
TRBJ1-1 | . | many | 13 | TRBV30 | TGTGCCTGGAGTAACTCGGTGAGCACTGAAGCTTTCTTT | CAWSNSVSTEAFF
TRBJ1-2 | TRBD1 | many | 16 | TRBV27 | TGTGCCAGCAGACTCAGGGCTTGGGGACAGGAGTATGGCTACACCTTC | CASRLRAWGQEYGYTF
TRBJ2-7 | . | . | 16 | TRBV5-1 | TGCGCCAGCAGCTTGGACGGTGTGAGTAGGGGATACGAGCAGTACTTC | CASSLDGVSRGYEQYF
TRBJ2-5 | . | many | 14 | TRBV7-2 | TGTGCCAGCAGCTTAATTAACCGGGGGGAGACCCAGTACTTC | CASSLINRGETQYF
TRBJ2-7 | . | few | 13 | TRBV10-3 | TGTGCCATCAGTGAGTCGAGTCGCTACGAGCAGTACTTC | CAISESSRYEQYF
TRBJ1-2 | . | . | 17 | TRBV5-1 | TGCGCCAGCGGCTTGGTCGAGGGAGGGAATCAGGGCTATGGCTACACCTTC | CASGLVEGGNQGYGYTF
TRBJ1-1 | . | many | 14 | TRBV3-1 | TGTGCCAGCAGCCAAGATTCCAGTGGCACTGAAGCTTTCTTT | CASSQDSSGTEAFF
TRBJ2-7 | TRBD2 | . | 17 | TRBV6-2/TRBV6-3 | TGTGCCAGCAGTGTAATGAGGACTAGCGGGGCGCTTAACGAACAGTACTTC | CASSVMRTSGALNEQYF
TRBJ2-7 | . | . | 13 | TRBV20-1 | TGCAGTGCTCCCTTTTCCCCATCCTACGAGCAGTACTTC | CSAPFSPSYEQYF
TRBJ1-2 | TRBD1 | . | 14 | TRBV19 | TGTGCCAGTAGTATTGACAGGGGGTTACGTGGCTACACCTTC | CASSIDRGLRGYTF
TRBJ2-5 | TRBD2 | . | 16 | TRBV7-8 | TGTGCCAGCAGCTTGATTAGCGGGAGGGCCGAGGAGACCCAGTACTTC | CASSLISGRAEETQYF
TRBJ2-7 | . | few | 16 | TRBV4-2 | TGTGCCAGCAGCCAAGTCGGAACGGGAGAAGGATACGAGCAGTACTTC | CASSQVGTGEGYEQYF
TRBJ2-1 | . | . | 15 | TRBV9 | TGTGCCAGCAGCGAGGCCCCCGGACAATACAATGAGCAGTTCTTC | CASSEAPGQYNEQFF
TRBJ2-7 | . | many | 13 | TRBV12-3/TRBV12-4 | TGTGCCAGCAGTTTCCTCGGAGACTACGAGCAGTACTTC | CASSFLGDYEQYF
TRBJ2-2 | . | few | 15 | TRBV7-9 | TGTGCCAGCAGCCCAGGGGAGACGAACACCGGGGAGCTGTTTTTT | CASSPGETNTGELFF
TRBJ2-1 | . | many | 12 | TRBV2 | TGTGCCAGCAGTGACGAGGGAGATGAGCAGTTCTTC | CASSDEGDEQFF
TRBJ2-1 | TRBD1 | few | 15 | TRBV7-2 | TGTGCCAGCAGCCGAGGGTCACAGGGGGTAGGTGCGCAGTTCTTC | CASSRGSQGVGAQFF
TRBJ1-4 | TRBD1 | many | 13 | TRBV7-9 | TGTGCCAGCAGCAACAGGGGCGGTGAAAAACTGTTTTTT | CASSNRGGEKLFF
TRBJ2-7 | . | . | 14 | TRBV7-4 | TGTGCCAGCAGCTTACGTTTAAATCCCTACGAGCAGTACTTC | CASSLRLNPYEQYF
TRBJ2-3 | . | many | 13 | TRBV2 | TGTGCCAGCAGTTTCCTCACCCTAGATACGCAGTATTTT | CASSFLTLDTQYF
TRBJ2-7 | . | few | 15 | TRBV5-6 | TGTGCCAGCAGCTTTGGAGGCAGCCCCTTCTACGAGCAGTACTTC | CASSFGGSPFYEQYF
TRBJ2-7 | TRBD1 | many | 16 | TRBV11-2 | TGTGCCAGCAGCCGTATCTCCGGGACAGGGCTTGGCGAGCAGTACTTC | CASSRISGTGLGEQYF
TRBJ2-1 | . | . | 13 | TRBV25-1 | TGTGCCAGCAGTACGGCTTTTTACAATGAGCAGTTCTTC | CASSTAFYNEQFF
TRBJ1-1 | . | . | 13 | TRBV29-1 | TGCAGCACTGTACAGGGAGGCGGCACTGAAGCTTTCTTT | CSTVQGGGTEAFF
TRBJ2-3 | . | . | 13 | TRBV24-1 | TGTGCCACCAGTTATACGAGCACAGATACGCAGTATTTT | CATSYTSTDTQYF